Here is one T cell receptor beta chain with its context. The CDR3 totals 18 residues. The data belong to a study of OX40 agonist ivuxolimab in advanced cancers. The data were produced by immunoSEQ multiplex PCR, yet TCRdb's version contains in-frame clones alone and is incomplete. The sample lists tens of thousands of clones, about 90% occurring once. J is TRBJ2-4 and V is TRBV21-1; TRBD1 is the table's D call and was not checked against the DNA. TRBV21-1 is labeled a pseudogene. The TCR originated in an adult with an advanced solid tumor such as melanoma, head and neck, liver or kidney cancer. The source was CD4+ or CD8+ T cells sorted from blood, collected in a trial of the OX40 agonist ivuxolimab. CDR3 in DNA: TGTGCCAGCAGCAATGGGACAGGGGAGGTTCCTGCCAAAAACATTCAGTACTTC. Translating gives CASSNGTGEVPAKNIQYF.